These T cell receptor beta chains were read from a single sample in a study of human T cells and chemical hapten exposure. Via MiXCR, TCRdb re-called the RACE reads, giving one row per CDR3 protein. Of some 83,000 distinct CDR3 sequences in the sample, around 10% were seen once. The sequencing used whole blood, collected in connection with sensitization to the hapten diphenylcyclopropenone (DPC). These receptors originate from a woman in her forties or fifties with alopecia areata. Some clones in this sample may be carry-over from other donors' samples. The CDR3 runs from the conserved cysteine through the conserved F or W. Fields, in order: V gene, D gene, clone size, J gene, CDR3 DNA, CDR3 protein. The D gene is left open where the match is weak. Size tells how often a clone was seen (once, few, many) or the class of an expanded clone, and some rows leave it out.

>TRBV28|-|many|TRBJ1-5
TGTGCCAGCAGTTATAGCAATCAGCCCCAGCATTTT
CASSYSNQPQHF
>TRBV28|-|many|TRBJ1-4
TGTGCCAGCAGCCTGGGGCGGATAAATGAAAAACTGTTTTTT
CASSLGRINEKLFF
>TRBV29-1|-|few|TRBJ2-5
TGCAGCGTCGATCGTCCGACCAAAGAGACCCAGTACTTC
CSVDRPTKETQYF
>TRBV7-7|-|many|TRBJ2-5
TGTGCTAGCAGCCCGGGACCCCCCCGAGCACAAGAGACCCAGTACTTC
CASSPGPPRAQETQYF
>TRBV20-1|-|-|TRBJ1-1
TGCAGTGCTAGGGTCAACACTGAAGCTTTCTTT
CSARVNTEAFF
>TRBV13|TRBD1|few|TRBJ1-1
TGTGCCAGCAGCAATCCGGGACAGGGGTCTGAAGCTTTCTTT
CASSNPGQGSEAFF
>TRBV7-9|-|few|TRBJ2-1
TGTGCCAGCAGCTTCAGAGGCCCCTACAATGAGCAGTTCTTC
CASSFRGPYNEQFF
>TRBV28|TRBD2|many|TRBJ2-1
TGTGCCAGCACCATACGACTAGCGGGACGGAATGAGCAGTTCTTC
CASTIRLAGRNEQFF
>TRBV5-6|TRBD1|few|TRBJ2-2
TGTGCCAGCAGCCGGCGGGTGTTGGGGACAGGATCTAACACCGGGGAGCTGTTTTTT
CASSRRVLGTGSNTGELFF
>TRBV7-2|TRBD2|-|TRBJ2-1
TGTGCCAGCAGCCTCCTAGCGGGAGGGCCGAATATGCGTCTGGATGAGCAGTTCTTC
CASSLLAGGPNMRLDEQFF
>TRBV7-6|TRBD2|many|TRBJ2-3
TGTGCCAGCAGCGACGGACTAGCGCGTCCAGATACGCAGTATTTT
CASSDGLARPDTQYF
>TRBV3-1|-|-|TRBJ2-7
TGTGCCAGCAGCCCGTCCACCGGGACCCTGCGCTACGAGCAGTACTTC
CASSPSTGTLRYEQYF
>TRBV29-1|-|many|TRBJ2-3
TGCAGCGTTGACCCCCTTCAGGGGCAGTATTTT
CSVDPLQGQYF
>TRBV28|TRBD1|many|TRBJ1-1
TGTGCCAGCAGTTCGCCTCACAGGGGGTACACTGAAGCTTTCTTT
CASSSPHRGYTEAFF
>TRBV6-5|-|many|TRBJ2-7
TGTGCCAGCAGTGACGGGCCCTACGAGCAGTACTTC
CASSDGPYEQYF
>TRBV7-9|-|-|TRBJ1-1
TGTGCCACCTTTTCCCCCCGGGGAGACCTGAACACTGAAGCTTTCTTT
CATFSPRGDLNTEAFF
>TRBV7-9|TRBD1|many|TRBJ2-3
TGTGCCAGCAGCCTTCGACAGGGGGCAGATACGCAGTATTTT
CASSLRQGADTQYF
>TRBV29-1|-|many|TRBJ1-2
TGCAGCGTTCTCAGGGGTGTAGGTGGCTACACCTTC
CSVLRGVGGYTF
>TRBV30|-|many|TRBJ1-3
TGTGCCTGGACCGAAGGGGCAGAAGGAAACACCATATATTTT
CAWTEGAEGNTIYF
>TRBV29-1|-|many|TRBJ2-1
TGCAGCGTTGACCCCTACAATGAGCAGTTCTTC
CSVDPYNEQFF
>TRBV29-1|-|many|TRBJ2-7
TGCAGCGTTGATTCCGACAACTCCTACGAGCAGTACTTC
CSVDSDNSYEQYF
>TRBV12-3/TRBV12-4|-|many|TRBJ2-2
TGTGCCAGCAGCCCCGCGGGACGAAACACCGGGGAGCTGTTTTTT
CASSPAGRNTGELFF
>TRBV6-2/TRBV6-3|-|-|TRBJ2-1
TGTGCCAGCAGTACTTCCCCCAATGAGCAGTTCTTC
CASSTSPNEQFF
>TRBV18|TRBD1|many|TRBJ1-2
TGTGCCAGCTCACGGACAGGGGAAAACTATGGCTACACCTTC
CASSRTGENYGYTF
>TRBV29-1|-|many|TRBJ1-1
TGCAGCGCCGAGACAGGAGGAACTGAAGCTTTCTTT
CSAETGGTEAFF
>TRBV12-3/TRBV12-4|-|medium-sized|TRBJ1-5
TGTGCCAGCAGTGACAGCAATCAGCCCCAGCATTTT
CASSDSNQPQHF
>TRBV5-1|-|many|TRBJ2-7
TGCGCCAGCAGCTTGGAAACACCGCCCTTGGAGCAGTACTTC
CASSLETPPLEQYF
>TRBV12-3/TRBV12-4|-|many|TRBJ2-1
TGTGCCAGCAGTTTAGGAAGCCGATACAATGAGCAGTTCTTC
CASSLGSRYNEQFF
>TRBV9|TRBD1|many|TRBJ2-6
TGTGCCAGCAGCGGACAGGGCTCTGGGGCCAACGTCCTGACTTTC
CASSGQGSGANVLTF
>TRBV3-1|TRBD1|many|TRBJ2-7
TGTGCCAGCAGCCCCCCGATGGGACAGGGGGGCGAGCAGTACTTC
CASSPPMGQGGEQYF
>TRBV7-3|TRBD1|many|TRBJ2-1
TGTGCCAGCAGCTATTCCGGGACAGGAGACAATGAGCAGTTCTTC
CASSYSGTGDNEQFF